These T cell receptor beta chains were read from a single sample in a study of T cell responses to AZD1222 COVID-19 vaccine. TCRdb's table, derived via immunoSEQ multiplex PCR, lists solely in-frame clones and lacks some. The data contain 130,000 to 150,000 clones, about 90% of them singletons. The sequences come from peripheral blood, collected on day 0 of AZD1222 vaccination. The receptors shown here come from an adult in good health. CDR3s include the opening cysteine and the closing phenylalanine or tryptophan. Each record gives: V gene, J gene, D gene, clone size, CDR3 DNA, CDR3 protein. The D gene is left open where the match is weak. Not all rows give a size; the values are once, few, many and, for expanded clones, a class.

TRBV10-1	TRBJ2-2	TRBD2	once	TGCGCCAGCAGGGTAAAACCGGGGGGATTACCGGGCACCGGGGAGCTGTTTTTT	CASRVKPGGLPGTGELFF
TRBV27	TRBJ1-1	NA	NA	TGTGCCAGCTGGAATACACTGAACACTGAAGCTTTCTTT	CASWNTLNTEAFF
TRBV5-1	TRBJ2-7	TRBD2	NA	TGCGCCAGCAGCTTGGGGCTAGCGGTGGGGGAGCAGTACTTC	CASSLGLAVGEQYF
TRBV7-6	TRBJ2-1	NA	NA	TGTGCCAGCAGCTTAGTTGGGCTATCCTACAATGAGCAGTTCTTC	CASSLVGLSYNEQFF
TRBV11-3	TRBJ2-1	TRBD2	NA	TGTGCCAGCAGCCCGGGACTAGCGGGGTGGAATAGAGGCAATGAGCAGTTCTTC	CASSPGLAGWNRGNEQFF
TRBV7-9	TRBJ2-3	NA	NA	TGTGCCAGCAGCTCCTACAGCGCCGGAGGGAGCACAGATACGCAGTATTTT	CASSSYSAGGSTDTQYF
TRBV6-5	TRBJ2-2	TRBD1	NA	TGTGCCAGCAGTTCGCACGGGACAGGGGACACCGGGGAGCTGTTTTTT	CASSSHGTGDTGELFF
TRBV5-1	TRBJ2-5	NA	NA	TGCGCCAGCAGCATCGGCAAGGGGAGGTCTGCCGAAGAGACCCAGTACTTC	CASSIGKGRSAEETQYF
TRBV3-1/TRBV3-2	TRBJ2-2	TRBD1	NA	TGTGCCACCTCGGCAGGGGGCGAGAGCACCGGGGAGCTGTTTTTT	CATSAGGESTGELFF
TRBV5-1	TRBJ2-1	NA	NA	TGCGCCAGCAGTGCGGGATTTAGCTCCTACAATGAGCAGTTCTTC	CASSAGFSSYNEQFF
TRBV5-1	TRBJ2-2	NA	NA	TGCGCCAGCAGCTTGGCCGGGCAGGGGAATGTCGGGGAGCTGTTTTTT	CASSLAGQGNVGELFF
TRBV15	TRBJ2-7	NA	NA	TGTGCCACCAGCAGGTTAGGCGGCGAGCAGTACTTC	CATSRLGGEQYF
TRBV7-2	TRBJ2-7	TRBD2	NA	TGTGCCAGCAGCTTCAGCGGGAGCGAGCAGTACTTC	CASSFSGSEQYF
TRBV9	TRBJ1-4	NA	NA	TGCCCCAGCACCGGCCAGAAACTGTTTTTT	CPSTGQKLFF
TRBV13	TRBJ2-4	TRBD2	NA	TGTGCCAGCAGCTCATCACCGGGACTAGGGGCGAAAAACATTCAGTACTTC	CASSSSPGLGAKNIQYF
TRBV19	TRBJ1-1	NA	NA	TGTGCCAGTAGTCCGGGTCCCGAAGCTTTCTTT	CASSPGPEAFF
TRBV10-2	TRBJ2-7	TRBD2	NA	TGCGCCAGCGCTAGCGGGGTTACCTACGAGCAGTACTTC	CASASGVTYEQYF
TRBV28	TRBJ1-3	NA	NA	TGTGCCAGCAGTTTGAGCAGCGCCACTGGAAACACCATATATTTT	CASSLSSATGNTIYF
TRBV7-9	TRBJ2-7	TRBD1	NA	TGTGCCAGCAGCTGGGGGACAGGACCCTACGAGCAGTACTTC	CASSWGTGPYEQYF
TRBV28	TRBJ1-2	NA	NA	TGTGCCAGCAGTTGGGGGGGAAGTCAAAATGGCTACACCTTC	CASSWGGSQNGYTF
TRBV9	TRBJ2-5	NA	once	TGTGCCAGCAGCGTAGGGGGTAGCTGGGAGACCCAGTACTTC	CASSVGGSWETQYF
TRBV24-1	TRBJ2-1	NA	NA	TGTGCCACCAGTGATTTGAGGCAGGGAGGCGAGCAGTTCTTC	CATSDLRQGGEQFF
TRBV5-1	TRBJ2-7	NA	NA	TGCGCCAGCAGCGTCACGGGTCCCGCGGGCGAGCAGTACTTC	CASSVTGPAGEQYF
TRBV18	TRBJ2-2	NA	NA	TGTGCCAGCTCACTTTCGAACACCGGGGAGCTGTTTTTT	CASSLSNTGELFF
TRBV28	TRBJ2-7	TRBD1	once	TGTGCCAGCAGTTTCCCCCAGGGGGTGAGAATAGGCGAGCAGTACTTC	CASSFPQGVRIGEQYF
TRBV6-5	TRBJ2-3	NA	NA	TGTGCCAGCAGTCTAGGAATCACAGATACGCAGTATTTT	CASSLGITDTQYF
TRBV3-1/TRBV3-2	TRBJ2-5	TRBD2	NA	TGTGCCAGCAGCCTTGGGACTAGGATAGAGACCCAGTACTTC	CASSLGTRIETQYF
TRBV28	TRBJ2-1	NA	NA	TGTGCCAGCAGTTTCAGGTTCCAACACAATGAGCAGTTCTTC	CASSFRFQHNEQFF
TRBV4-2	TRBJ2-7	NA	NA	TGTGCCAGCAGCCAAGCTGGAGTAGCGGAGTACGAGCAGTACTTC	CASSQAGVAEYEQYF
TRBV28	TRBJ1-5	NA	NA	TGTGCCAGCAGTTTTGGTCTCCCCCGTTCATTTCAGCCCCAGCATTTT	CASSFGLPRSFQPQHF
TRBV28	TRBJ2-1	TRBD2	once	TGTGCCAGCAGTTCCCCCGGGACTAGCGGGAGGGCCAATGAGCAGTTCTTC	CASSSPGTSGRANEQFF
TRBV28	TRBJ1-4	NA	NA	TGTGCCAGTTCGAATCGAGGGGGGGTAAATGAAAAACTGTTTTTT	CASSNRGGVNEKLFF
TRBV21-1	TRBJ1-4	NA	NA	TGTGCCAGCAGCAAACGAGGCAGGAGTAATCCTAATGAAAAACTGTTTTTT	CASSKRGRSNPNEKLFF
TRBV6-1	TRBJ2-3	TRBD2	NA	TGTGCCAGCAGTGAGGGACTAGCGACAGATACGCAGTATTTT	CASSEGLATDTQYF
TRBV13	TRBJ1-6	NA	NA	TGTGCCAGCATGAGGGTTGGGAATTCACCCCTCCACTTT	CASMRVGNSPLHF
TRBV2	TRBJ2-5	NA	NA	TGTGCCAGCAGTAATAAAGAGACCCAGTACTTC	CASSNKETQYF
TRBV24-1	TRBJ2-1	TRBD2	NA	TGTGCCACCAGTGGCGGGAGGGCCTACGATGAGCAGTTCTTC	CATSGGRAYDEQFF
TRBV24-1	TRBJ1-5	NA	NA	TGTGCCACCAGTGATCCTCGACAGGGCAATCAGCCCCAGCATTTT	CATSDPRQGNQPQHF
TRBV7-8	TRBJ1-5	NA	NA	TGTGCCAGCAGCTTAAGTTCCACGACGGTTAATCAGCCCCAGCATTTT	CASSLSSTTVNQPQHF
TRBV5-1	TRBJ1-2	NA	NA	TGCGCCAGCAGCCGGACGGCTGATGGCTACACCTTC	CASSRTADGYTF
TRBV4-1	TRBJ1-4	NA	NA	TGCGCCAGCAGCCAAGAAACGACCCTAAATGAAAAACTGTTTTTT	CASSQETTLNEKLFF
TRBV3-1/TRBV3-2	TRBJ1-1	NA	NA	TGTGCCAGCAGCCACCACCCGAACACTGAAGCTTTCTTT	CASSHHPNTEAFF
TRBV5-1	TRBJ2-1	TRBD2	NA	TGCGCCAGCAGCTTGGGAGTGGAGCGGGAGGGCTACAATGAGCAGTTCTTC	CASSLGVEREGYNEQFF
TRBV4-2	TRBJ2-5	NA	NA	TGTGCCAGCAGCCAAGTACCAAATCGGGGAGAGACCCAGTACTTC	CASSQVPNRGETQYF
TRBV9	TRBJ1-1	TRBD1	NA	TGTGCCAGCAGCGTCCCTTCAACAGGGGGCCACACTGAAGCTTTCTTT	CASSVPSTGGHTEAFF
TRBV4-3	TRBJ2-7	TRBD2	NA	TGCGCCAGCAGCCCGGGGGTAATGACTAGCGGTAACTCCTACGAGCAGTACTTC	CASSPGVMTSGNSYEQYF